This TCR beta chain was captured in a study of blood T cell repertoires in COVID-19. Across the study: Spain, Italy and the United States supplied samples that represented acute and convalescent COVID-19. T cells, B-cell-depleted T cells, or PBMCs supplied cDNA or gDNA.

Measured with immunoSEQ multiplex PCR; TCRdb has only the in-frame clones, and not every one. The profile shows more than 90,000 clones, approximately 89% of them singletons. The CDR3 has 12 residues. Germline lookup yields CDR1 MDHEN and CDR2 SYDVKM. With 4 bases removed from V and 10 bases from J, the gap between germline ends came to 13 bases. Material: peripheral blood. The V and J genes are TRBV28 and TRBJ1-1; D might be TRBD1 (5 bases). The TCR sequence derives from a woman aged 25 to 39 with acute or convalescent COVID-19. The chain's CDR3 is CASSSGGEVAFF. The CDR3 DNA reads as TGTGCCAGCAGTTCGGGGGGAGAGGTAGCTTTCTTT.